Listed here are 3 T cell receptor beta chains from one sample, sequenced in a study of cytomegalovirus exposure and HLA in healthy donors. The PCR made use of 60 Vbeta and 13 Jbeta primers. Profiling relied on immunoSEQ multiplex PCR, and the TCRdb table lists in-frame clones only, not all of them. The sample has approximately 92,000 clones, more than 60% seen once. Sequencing used PBMCs. The receptor source for this set is a man aged 50-59 years in good health and CMV-seropositive.

The chain has TRBV21-1 and TRBJ2-5; TRBD1 reflects the table's D call only, with no check against the DNA. TRBV21-1 counts as a pseudogene. The CDR3 is 13 amino acids. In nucleotides, the CDR3 is TGTGCCAGCAGCAAAGGGACACGAGAGACCCAGTACTTC. The encoded protein is CASSKGTRETQYF.

The genes are TRBV30 and TRBJ1-3; 9 bases line up with TRBD1. The CDR3 loop spans 16 amino acids. Losses at the gene ends were 4 bases for V and 6 bases for J; bases not matched to a gene: 13. Germline V gives CDR1 GTSNPN, CDR2 SVGIG (reference sequence). In nucleotides, the CDR3 is TGTGCCTGGACTTTTCTGGGGACAGGGCACGAAAACACCATATATTTT. Its protein is CAWTFLGTGHENTIYF.

The V gene is TRBV28, the J gene TRBJ2-7; D possibly corresponds to TRBD2 (6 bases). Germline CDR1 reads MDHEN; CDR2 reads SYDVKM. This CDR3 has 12 residues. The V gene lost 8 bases and the J gene lost 4 bases, with 12 bases spanning the gap. The CDR3 protein is CASQRVTYEQYF. The CDR3 bases are TGTGCCAGCCAGCGGGTGACATACGAGCAGTACTTC.